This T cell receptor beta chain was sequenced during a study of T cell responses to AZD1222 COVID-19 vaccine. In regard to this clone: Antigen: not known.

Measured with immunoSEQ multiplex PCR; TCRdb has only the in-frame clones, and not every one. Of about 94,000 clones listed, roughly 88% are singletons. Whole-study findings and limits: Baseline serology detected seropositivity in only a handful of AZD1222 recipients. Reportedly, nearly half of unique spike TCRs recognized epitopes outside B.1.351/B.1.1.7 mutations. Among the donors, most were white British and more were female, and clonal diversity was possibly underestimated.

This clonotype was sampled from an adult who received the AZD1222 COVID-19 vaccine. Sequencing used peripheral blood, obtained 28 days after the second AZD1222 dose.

CDR3 bases: TGTGCCAGCAGACCGACCGGGACTCCACAGGCGGATACGCAGTATTTT. Encoded protein: CASRPTGTPQADTQYF. V is TRBV7-8 and J is TRBJ2-3; weak D call: TRBD2 (6 bases). Germline CDR1 is SGHVS and CDR2 is FQNEAQ. This CDR3 has 16 residues. Between the trimmed V and J ends, which lost 6 bases and 6 bases, there was a span of 22 bases.